The 10 T cell receptor beta chains below were found in one sample sequenced in a study of T cells in pancreatic ductal adenocarcinoma. The selected patients with pancreatic ductal adenocarcinoma had surgery but no neoadjuvant therapy. Produced via immunoSEQ multiplex PCR; TCRdb's table is partial and in-frame only. The sample shows under 20,000 clones, roughly 90% of them seen only once. Sequencing was performed on PBMCs. These receptors all stem from a human donor with pancreatic ductal adenocarcinoma.

This clone was counted once. The rearrangement links TRBV9 to TRBJ2-1, with D possibly TRBD2 on 6 matching bases. With 0 bases removed from V and 6 bases from J, the gap between germline ends came to 16 bases. Germline CDR1 is SGDLS and CDR2 is YYNGEE. The CDR3 contains 16 residues. The CDR3 nucleotides are TGTGCCAGCAGCGTAGCCGGGGGAATTTCGGGCAATGAGCAGTTCTTC. Amino acids: CASSVAGGISGNEQFF.

The rearrangement links TRBV7-2 to TRBJ2-3, with D possibly matching TRBD1 (6 bases). With 7 bases removed from V and 7 bases from J, the gap between germline ends came to 18 bases. There are 14 residues in the CDR3. Germline assignment: CDR1 SGHTA and CDR2 FQGNSA. The CDR3 is CASTPGAFANTQYF. CDR3 DNA sequence: TGTGCCAGCACCCCAGGGGCCTTTGCGAATACGCAGTATTTT.

The chain couples TRBV5-1 to TRBJ2-1, with 8 bases fitting TRBD1. This CDR3 has 17 amino acids. The V and J ends lost 1 base and 7 bases, in that order; junction bases with no gene match: 13. Per the germline V gene, CDR1 is SGHRS and CDR2 is YFSETQ. CDR3 nucleotide sequence: TGCGCCAGCAGCTTGTCAACAGGGACAGGTCCAGGGAATGAGCAGTTCTTC. Residues: CASSLSTGTGPGNEQFF.

This clone occurred a few times. The chain uses TRBV10-3 and TRBJ1-5; possible D gene TRBD1, 5 bases. Germline V gene sequence: CDR1 ENHRY, CDR2 SYGVKD. This CDR3 has 15 amino acids. V was trimmed by 2 bases and J by 3 bases, leaving 11 bases between them. The CDR3 DNA follows: TGTGCCATCAGTGAGACAGGAGACCTCAATCAGCCCCAGCATTTT. It codes for CAISETGDLNQPQHF.

V gene TRBV7-6 combines with J gene TRBJ1-1; the D is unclear. Per the germline V gene, CDR1 is SGHVS and CDR2 is FNYEAQ. V was clipped by 0 bases and J by 3 bases, with 17 bases between them. The CDR3 extends over 17 amino acids. CDR3 nucleotides: TGTGCCAGCAGCTTAGCACAGCCTACCTATTCCCACACTGAAGCTTTCTTT. As protein: CASSLAQPTYSHTEAFF. Full variable domain (outside the CDR3, taken from reference TRBV7-6 and TRBJ1-1): GAGVSQSPRYKVTKRGQDVALRCDPISGHVSLYWYRQALGQGPEFLTYFNYEAQQDKSGLPNDRFSAERPEGSISTLTIQRTEQRDSAMYRCASSLAQPTYSHTEAFFGQGTRLTVV.

This chain links TRBV19 with TRBJ1-5, with 7 positions matching TRBD1. Trimming at V came to 4 bases and at J to 5 bases, leaving 2 bases not matched to a gene. CDR1 and CDR2 (germline): LNHDA, SQIVND (reference sequence). The CDR3 contains 13 residues. CDR3 in DNA: TGTGCCAGTAGTACTACAGGGGATCAGCCCCAGCATTTT. It is translated as CASSTTGDQPQHF.

V gene TRBV6-6 combines with J gene TRBJ1-4, with 8 positions matching TRBD1. Unmatched junction bases numbered 13, after V lost 5 bases and J lost 8 bases. Germline CDR1 reads MNHNY; CDR2 reads SVGAGI (reference sequence). The CDR3 runs 16 residues. CDR3 nucleotides: TGTGCCAGCAGTAAACAGGGACAGGCTTTATGGGAAAAACTGTTTTTT. This sequence encodes CASSKQGQALWEKLFF.

The chain has TRBV5-1 and TRBJ1-2, with TRBD1 matching 7 bases. This CDR3 is built from 12 residues. V was pared by 5 bases and J by 8 bases, with 6 bases of the junction left unmatched. Germline V gives CDR1 SGHRS, CDR2 YFSETQ. The CDR3 DNA reads as TGCGCCAGCAGTAGACAGGGTGACGGCTACACCTTC. This sequence encodes CASSRQGDGYTF.

The chain links TRBV25-1 to TRBJ2-5; 7 bases are a match to TRBD2. V lost 3 bases to trimming and J lost 7 bases; unmatched junction nucleotides: 11. Germline CDR1 and CDR2: MGHDK and SYGVNS. This CDR3 contains 15 residues. The CDR3 coding sequence is TGTGCCAGCAGTGACCCCCGCGGGGGTGGGTGGACCCAGTACTTC. Amino acids: CASSDPRGGGWTQYF.

V is TRBV6-5 and J is TRBJ2-7; D possibly corresponds to TRBD1 (5 bases). In germline, CDR1 is MNHEY, CDR2 SVGAGI. This CDR3 comprises 14 residues. V gave up 9 bases and J gave up 0 bases, with 15 bases separating them. In DNA form, the CDR3 reads TGTGCCAGAAAGTACAGGTCCCGCTCCTACGAGCAGTACTTC. Amino acids: CARKYRSRSYEQYF.